A selection of T cell receptor beta chains follows, all from one sample in a study of tumor and adjacent non-tumor tissue in lung cancer. MiXCR, run by TCRdb on the multiplex PCR reads, gives a single entry per CDR3 protein. Here the sample spans roughly 220,000 distinct CDR3 sequences, approximately 74% being singletons. The sample was lung tumor tissue. Receptors originate from a man in his fifties or sixties with non-small cell lung cancer. Each CDR3 is given with its conserved first and last residue. A D gene is named only where the DNA matches it firmly. Where a row states a size, it is once, few, many or the class of an expanded clone; other rows omit it.

abundance	j_gene	d_gene	v_gene	CDR3nt	CDR3aa
-	TRBJ2-1	TRBD2	TRBV5-5	TGTGCCAGCAGCGGAGGGGTAGCGGGGGGCCTGGGCGATGAGCAGTTCTTC	CASSGGVAGGLGDEQFF
-	TRBJ1-6	-	TRBV11-2	TGTGCCAGCAGCCTGGGGACTGGGACAAGATCACCCCTCCACTTT	CASSLGTGTRSPLHF
-	TRBJ2-7	-	TRBV14	TGTACCAGCAGCCCTCTAGCTGGGGGCTACTACGAGCAGTACTTC	CTSSPLAGGYYEQYF
many	TRBJ1-4	-	TRBV20-1	TGCAGTGCTAGAAGTTACGGGGGTGCTAATGAAAAACTGTTTTTT	CSARSYGGANEKLFF
-	TRBJ2-4	TRBD1	TRBV5-1	TGCGCCAGCAGCTTGACTTACTACAGGGGGCAGGGGGACATTCAGTACTTC	CASSLTYYRGQGDIQYF
many	TRBJ1-1	-	TRBV29-1	TGCAGCGGTTACAGGGTTAACACTGAAGCTTTCTTT	CSGYRVNTEAFF
few	TRBJ1-3	-	TRBV30	TGTGCCTGGCTTTCAAAAGGATCTGGAAACACCATATATTTT	CAWLSKGSGNTIYF
-	TRBJ2-3	-	TRBV20-1	TGCAGTACTATTGACCCCCGAGGAGTAGATACGCAGTATTTT	CSTIDPRGVDTQYF
-	TRBJ2-3	-	TRBV11-2	TGTGCCAGCAGCCCTCTCGGGAGACAGGGCCCAGATACGCAGTATTTT	CASSPLGRQGPDTQYF
-	TRBJ2-5	TRBD2	TRBV30	TGTACCGCAAGAGCGGGGTGGGAGACCCAGTACTTC	CTARAGWETQYF
-	TRBJ1-5	-	TRBV20-1	TGCAGTGCCCCCGCGAGTCGGGTCAATCAGCCCCAGCATTTT	CSAPASRVNQPQHF
-	TRBJ2-7	TRBD2	TRBV20-1	TGCAGTGTTAGACCGATAGCGGGAGGGATTGGTTTCTACGAGCAGTACTTC	CSVRPIAGGIGFYEQYF